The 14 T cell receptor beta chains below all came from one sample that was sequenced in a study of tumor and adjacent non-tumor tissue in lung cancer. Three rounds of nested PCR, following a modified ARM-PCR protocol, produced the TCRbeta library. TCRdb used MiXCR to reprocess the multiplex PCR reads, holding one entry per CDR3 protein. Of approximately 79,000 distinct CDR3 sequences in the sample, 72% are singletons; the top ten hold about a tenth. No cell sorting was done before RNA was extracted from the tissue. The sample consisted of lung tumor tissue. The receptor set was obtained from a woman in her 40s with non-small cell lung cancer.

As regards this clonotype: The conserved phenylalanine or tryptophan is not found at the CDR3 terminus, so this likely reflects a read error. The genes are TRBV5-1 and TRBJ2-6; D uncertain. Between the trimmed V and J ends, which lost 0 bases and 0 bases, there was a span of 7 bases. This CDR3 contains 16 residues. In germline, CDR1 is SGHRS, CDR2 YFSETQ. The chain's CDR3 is CASSLGSASGANVLTY. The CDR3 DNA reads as TGCGCCAGCAGCTTGGGCAGCGCCTCTGGGGCCAACGTCCTGACTTAC.

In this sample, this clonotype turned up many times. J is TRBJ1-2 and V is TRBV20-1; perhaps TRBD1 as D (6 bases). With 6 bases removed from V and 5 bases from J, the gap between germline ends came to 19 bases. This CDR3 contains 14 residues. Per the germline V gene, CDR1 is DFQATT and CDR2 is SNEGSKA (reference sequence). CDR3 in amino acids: CSALDGQSTYGYTF. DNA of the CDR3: TGCAGTGCCCTCGACGGACAGTCAACTTATGGCTACACCTTC.

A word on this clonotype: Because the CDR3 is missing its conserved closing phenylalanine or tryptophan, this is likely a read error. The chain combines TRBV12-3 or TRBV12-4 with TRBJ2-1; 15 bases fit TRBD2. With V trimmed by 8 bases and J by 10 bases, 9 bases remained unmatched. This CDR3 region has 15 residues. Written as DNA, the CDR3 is TGTGCCAGCCGCAGCGGACTAGCGGGGGGGCGGGAGCAGTTCTTA. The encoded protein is CASRSGLAGGREQFL.

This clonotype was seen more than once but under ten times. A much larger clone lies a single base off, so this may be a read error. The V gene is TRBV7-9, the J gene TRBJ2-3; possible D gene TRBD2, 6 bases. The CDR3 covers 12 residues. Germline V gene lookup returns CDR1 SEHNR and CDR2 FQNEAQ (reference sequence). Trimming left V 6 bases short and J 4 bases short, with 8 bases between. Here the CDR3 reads CASRGGADTQYF. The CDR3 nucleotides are TGTGCCAGCAGGGGGGGAGCAGATACGCAGTATTTT. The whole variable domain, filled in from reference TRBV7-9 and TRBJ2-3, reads DTGVSQNPRHKITKRGQNVTFRCDPISEHNRLYWYRQTLGQGPEFLTYFQNEAQLEKSRLLSDRFSAERPKGSFSTLEIQRTEQGDSAMYLCASRGGADTQYFGPGTRLTVL.

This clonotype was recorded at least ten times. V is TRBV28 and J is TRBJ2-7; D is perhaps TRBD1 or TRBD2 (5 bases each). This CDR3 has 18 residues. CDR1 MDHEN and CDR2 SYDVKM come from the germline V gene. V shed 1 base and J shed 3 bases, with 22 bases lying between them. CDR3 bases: TGTGCCAGCAGTTTATACGGGGCGGGTCGGGGCATAGGCTACGAGCAGTACTTC. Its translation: CASSLYGAGRGIGYEQYF.

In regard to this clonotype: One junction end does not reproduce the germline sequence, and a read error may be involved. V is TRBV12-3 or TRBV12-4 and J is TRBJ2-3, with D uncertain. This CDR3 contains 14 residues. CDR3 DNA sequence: TGTTCCAGCAGTCCAGACGGCCCCACGGATACGCAGTATTTT. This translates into CSSSPDGPTDTQYF.

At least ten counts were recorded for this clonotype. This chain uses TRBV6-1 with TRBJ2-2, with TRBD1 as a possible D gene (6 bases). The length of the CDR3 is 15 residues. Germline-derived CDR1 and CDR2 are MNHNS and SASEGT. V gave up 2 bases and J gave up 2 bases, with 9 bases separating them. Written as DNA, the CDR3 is TGTGCCAGCAGTGAACGGACAGCCAACACCGGGGAGCTGTTTTTT. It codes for CASSERTANTGELFF.

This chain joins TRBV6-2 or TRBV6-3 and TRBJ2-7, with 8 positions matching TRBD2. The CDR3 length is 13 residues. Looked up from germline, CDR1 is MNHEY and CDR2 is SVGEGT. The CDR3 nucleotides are TGTGACAACGGGAGGGCCCCTTCATACGAGCAGTACTTC. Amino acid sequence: CDNGRAPSYEQYF.

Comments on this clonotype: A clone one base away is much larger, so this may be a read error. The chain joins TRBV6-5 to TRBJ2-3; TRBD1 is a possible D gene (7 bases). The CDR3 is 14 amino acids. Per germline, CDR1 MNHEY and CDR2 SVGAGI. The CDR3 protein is CASRRQGGTDMQYF. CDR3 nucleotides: TGTGCCAGCAGGAGACAGGGAGGCACAGATATGCAGTATTTT.

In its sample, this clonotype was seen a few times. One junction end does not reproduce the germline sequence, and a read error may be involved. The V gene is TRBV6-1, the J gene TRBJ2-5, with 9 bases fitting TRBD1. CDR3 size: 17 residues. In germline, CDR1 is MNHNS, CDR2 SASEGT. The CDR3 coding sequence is TGTACCAGCAGTCCGGGACAGGGAGCCTGGGACCAAGAGACCCAGTACTTC. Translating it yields CTSSPGQGAWDQETQYF.

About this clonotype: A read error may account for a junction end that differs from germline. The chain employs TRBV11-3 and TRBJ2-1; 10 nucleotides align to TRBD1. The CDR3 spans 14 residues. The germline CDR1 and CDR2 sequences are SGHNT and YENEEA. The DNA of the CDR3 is TGTGCCAGCAGCTCAGGACAGGGGGGCAATGAGCAGTTTTTC. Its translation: CASSSGQGGNEQFF.

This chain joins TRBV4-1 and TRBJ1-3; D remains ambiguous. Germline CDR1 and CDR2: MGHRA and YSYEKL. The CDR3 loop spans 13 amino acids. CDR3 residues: CISSSTSGNTIYF. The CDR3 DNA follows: TGCATCAGCAGCAGCACGTCTGGAAACACCATATATTTT.

CDR3 region: CASIPSRSSYNEQFF. The CDR3 region has the DNA TGTGCCAGCATTCCCAGCCGTAGCTCCTACAATGAGCAGTTCTTC. This rearrangement joins TRBV5-8 to TRBJ2-1, with no clear D. Deletions cut 6 bases from V and 0 bases from J, with 13 bases between. The CDR3 loop spans 15 amino acids. Germline CDR1 is SGHTS and CDR2 is YDEGEE. Filled out from reference TRBV5-8 and TRBJ2-1, the complete variable domain reads EAGVTQSPTHLIKTRGQQATLRCSPISGHTSVYWYQQALGLGLQFLLWYDEGEERNRGNFPPRFSGRQFPNYSSELNVNALELEDSALYLCASIPSRSSYNEQFFGPGTRLTVL.

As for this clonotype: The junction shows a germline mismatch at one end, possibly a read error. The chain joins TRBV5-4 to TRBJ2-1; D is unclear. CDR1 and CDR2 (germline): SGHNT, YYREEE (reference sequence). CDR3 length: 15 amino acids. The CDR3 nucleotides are TGTGCCAGCAGCCAGGCGTATGTGCAGTACAATAAGCAGTTCTTC. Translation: CASSQAYVQYNKQFF.